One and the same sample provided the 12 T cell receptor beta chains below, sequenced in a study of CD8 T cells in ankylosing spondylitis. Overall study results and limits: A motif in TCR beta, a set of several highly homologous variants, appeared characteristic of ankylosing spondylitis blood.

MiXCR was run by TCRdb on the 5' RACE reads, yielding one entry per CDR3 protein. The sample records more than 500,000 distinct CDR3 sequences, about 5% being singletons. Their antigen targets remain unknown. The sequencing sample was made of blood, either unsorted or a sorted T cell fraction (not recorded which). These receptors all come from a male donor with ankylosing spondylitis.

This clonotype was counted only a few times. DNA for the CDR3: TGCAGCGTAAGAACAGGGGTGGAGACCCAGTACTTC. Encoded protein: CSVRTGVETQYF. The rearrangement joins TRBV29-1 to TRBJ2-5; 7 nucleotides match TRBD1. V shed 6 bases and J 5 bases; nucleotides not matched to a gene: 6. The CDR3 runs 12 residues. The germline CDR1 and CDR2 sequences are SQVTM and ANQGSEA. Filled out from reference TRBV29-1 and TRBJ2-5, the complete variable domain reads SAVISQKPSRDICQRGTSLTIQCQVDSQVTMMFWYRQQPGQSLTLIATANQGSEATYESGFVIDKFPISRPNLTFSTLTVSNMSPEDSSIYLCSVRTGVETQYFGPGTRLLVL.

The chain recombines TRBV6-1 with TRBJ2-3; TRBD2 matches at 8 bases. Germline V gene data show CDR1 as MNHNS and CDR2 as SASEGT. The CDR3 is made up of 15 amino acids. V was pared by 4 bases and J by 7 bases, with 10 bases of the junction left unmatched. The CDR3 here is CASSGQAGVLHTQYF. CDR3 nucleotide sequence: TGTGCCAGCAGTGGACAAGCGGGAGTTCTCCATACGCAGTATTTT.

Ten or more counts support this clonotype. DNA of the CDR3: TGTGCCAGCAGTTACGGACAAACTAACAATGAGCAGTTCTTC. Encoded protein: CASSYGQTNNEQFF. This sequence joins TRBV6-5 and TRBJ2-1; D is possibly TRBD1 (5 bases). CDR3 size: 14 residues. V was cut by 2 bases and J by 5 bases, with 10 bases left in between. Germline CDR1 is MNHEY and CDR2 is SVGAGI.

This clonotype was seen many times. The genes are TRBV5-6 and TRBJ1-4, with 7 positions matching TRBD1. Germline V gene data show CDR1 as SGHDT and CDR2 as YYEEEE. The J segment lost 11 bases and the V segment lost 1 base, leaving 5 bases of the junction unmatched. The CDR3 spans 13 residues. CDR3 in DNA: TGTGCCAGCAGCTTGCCCGGACAGGAGAAACTGTTTTTT. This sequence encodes CASSLPGQEKLFF.

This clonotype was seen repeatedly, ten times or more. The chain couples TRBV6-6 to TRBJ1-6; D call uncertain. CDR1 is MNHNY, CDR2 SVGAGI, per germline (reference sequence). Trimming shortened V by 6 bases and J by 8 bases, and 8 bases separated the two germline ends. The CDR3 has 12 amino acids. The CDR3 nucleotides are TGTGCCAGCAGCCGATCGGATTCACCCCTCCACTTT. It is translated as CASSRSDSPLHF.

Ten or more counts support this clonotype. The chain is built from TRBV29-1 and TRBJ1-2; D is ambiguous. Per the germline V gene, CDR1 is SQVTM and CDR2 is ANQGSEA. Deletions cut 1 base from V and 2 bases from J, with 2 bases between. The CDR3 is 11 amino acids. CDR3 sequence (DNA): TGCAGCGTTGAAGGGAACTATGGCTACACCTTC. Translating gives CSVEGNYGYTF.

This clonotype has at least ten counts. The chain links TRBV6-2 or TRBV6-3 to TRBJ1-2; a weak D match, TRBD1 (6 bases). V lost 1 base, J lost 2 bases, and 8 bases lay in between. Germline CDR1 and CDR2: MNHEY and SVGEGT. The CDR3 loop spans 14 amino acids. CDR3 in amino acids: CASSYLGTNYGYTF. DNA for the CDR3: TGTGCCAGCAGTTACTTGGGGACAAACTATGGCTACACCTTC.

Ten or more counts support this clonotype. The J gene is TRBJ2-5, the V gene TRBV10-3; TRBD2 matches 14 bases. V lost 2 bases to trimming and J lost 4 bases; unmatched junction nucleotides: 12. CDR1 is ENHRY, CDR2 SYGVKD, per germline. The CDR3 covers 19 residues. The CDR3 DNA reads TGTGCCATCAGTGAGCCTCGACTAGCGGGAGGGCCCAGTCGAGAGACCCAGTACTTC. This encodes CAISEPRLAGGPSRETQYF.

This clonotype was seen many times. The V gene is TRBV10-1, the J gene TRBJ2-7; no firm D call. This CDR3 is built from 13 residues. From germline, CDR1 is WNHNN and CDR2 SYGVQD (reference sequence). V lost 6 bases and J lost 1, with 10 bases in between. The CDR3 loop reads CASSAGPSYEQYF. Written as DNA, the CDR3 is TGCGCCAGCAGCGCCGGGCCGTCCTACGAGCAGTACTTC.

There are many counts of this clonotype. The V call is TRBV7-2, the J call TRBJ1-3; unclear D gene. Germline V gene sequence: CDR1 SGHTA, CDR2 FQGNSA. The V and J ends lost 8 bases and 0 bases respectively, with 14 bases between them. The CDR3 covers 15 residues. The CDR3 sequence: CASDFDGLSGNTIYF. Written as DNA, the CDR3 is TGTGCCAGCGACTTCGACGGTCTCTCTGGAAACACCATATATTTT.

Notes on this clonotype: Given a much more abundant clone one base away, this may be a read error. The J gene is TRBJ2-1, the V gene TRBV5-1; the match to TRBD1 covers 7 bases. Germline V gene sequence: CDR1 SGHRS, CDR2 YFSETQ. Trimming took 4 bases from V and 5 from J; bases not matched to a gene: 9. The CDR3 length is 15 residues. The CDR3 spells CASSPGWTGDNEQFF. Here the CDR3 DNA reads TGCGCCAGCAGCCCTGGCTGGACAGGTGACAATGAGCAGTTCTTC.

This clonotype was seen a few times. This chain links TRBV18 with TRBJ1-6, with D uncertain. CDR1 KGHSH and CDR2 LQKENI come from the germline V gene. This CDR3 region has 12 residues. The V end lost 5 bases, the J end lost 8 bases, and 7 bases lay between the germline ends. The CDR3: CASSESDSPLHF. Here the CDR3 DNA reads TGTGCCAGCTCAGAAAGCGATTCACCCCTCCACTTT.